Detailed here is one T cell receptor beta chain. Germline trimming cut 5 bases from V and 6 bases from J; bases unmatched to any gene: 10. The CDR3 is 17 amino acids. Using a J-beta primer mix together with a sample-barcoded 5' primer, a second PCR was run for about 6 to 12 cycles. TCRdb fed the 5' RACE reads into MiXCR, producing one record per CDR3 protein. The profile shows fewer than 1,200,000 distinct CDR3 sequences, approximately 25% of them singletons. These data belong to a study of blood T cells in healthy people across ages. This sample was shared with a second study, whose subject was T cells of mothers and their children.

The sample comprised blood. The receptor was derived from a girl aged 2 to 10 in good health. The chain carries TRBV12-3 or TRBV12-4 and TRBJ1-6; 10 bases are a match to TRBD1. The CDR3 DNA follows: TGTGCCAGCAGTCCACGGACAGGGGGGACCTTTAATTCACCCCTCCACTTT. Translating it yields CASSPRTGGTFNSPLHF.